This TCR beta chain is drawn from a study of T cells expressing NK-cell markers. Germline V gives CDR1 SGHDN, CDR2 FVKESK. This CDR3 contains 16 residues. The study, taken as a whole, reports: The same clonotypes also predominated in the CD3+CD56-NKG2C+ fraction of a handful of donors.

Regarding this clonotype: The antigen is undetermined.

TCRdb re-called the 5' RACE reads and gives one entry per CDR3 protein, without DNA. This repertoire includes about 260,000 distinct CDR3 sequences. The clonotype was recovered from a man younger than 35 in good health. The chain has TRBV14 and TRBJ2-2; TCRdb's D call of TRBD2 is untestable without DNA. The sample taken for sequencing was blood T cells: a sorted CD56 or NKG2C T cell subset, CD4+ or CD8+ T cells, or bulk PBMC T cells (not recorded which). The CDR3: CASSHRSANPVGELFF.